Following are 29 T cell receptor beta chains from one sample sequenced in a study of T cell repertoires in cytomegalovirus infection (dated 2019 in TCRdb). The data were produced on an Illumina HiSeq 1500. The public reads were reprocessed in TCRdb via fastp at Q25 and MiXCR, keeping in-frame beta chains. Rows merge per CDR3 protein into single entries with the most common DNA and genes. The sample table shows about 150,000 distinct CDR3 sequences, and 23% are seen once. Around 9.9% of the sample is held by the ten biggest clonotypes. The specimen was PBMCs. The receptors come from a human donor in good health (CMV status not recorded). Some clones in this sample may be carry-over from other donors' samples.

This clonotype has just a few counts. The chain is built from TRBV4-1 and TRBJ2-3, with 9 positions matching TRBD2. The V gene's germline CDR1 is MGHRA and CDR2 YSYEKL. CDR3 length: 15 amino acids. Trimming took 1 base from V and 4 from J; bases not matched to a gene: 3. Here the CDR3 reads CASSQVQRGADTQYF. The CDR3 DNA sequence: TGCGCCAGCAGCCAAGTCCAGCGGGGGGCAGATACGCAGTATTTT.

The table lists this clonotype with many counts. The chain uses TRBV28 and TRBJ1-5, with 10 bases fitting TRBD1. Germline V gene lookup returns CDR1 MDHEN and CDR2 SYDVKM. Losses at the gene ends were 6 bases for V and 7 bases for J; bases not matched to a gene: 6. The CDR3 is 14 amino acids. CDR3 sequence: CASRTGGTGQPQHF. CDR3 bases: TGTGCCAGCAGGACAGGGGGCACGGGCCAGCCCCAGCATTTT. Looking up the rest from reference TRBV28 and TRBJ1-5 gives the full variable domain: DVKVTQSSRYLVKRTGEKVFLECVQDMDHENMFWYRQDPGLGLRLIYFSYDVKMKEKGDIPEGYSVSREKKERFSLILESASTNQTSMYLCASRTGGTGQPQHFGDGTRLSIL.

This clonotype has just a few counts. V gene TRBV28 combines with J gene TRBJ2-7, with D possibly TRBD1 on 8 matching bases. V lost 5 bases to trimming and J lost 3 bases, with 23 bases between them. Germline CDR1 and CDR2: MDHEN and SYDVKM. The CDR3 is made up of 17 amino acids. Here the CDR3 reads CASSPMDREGLDYEQYF. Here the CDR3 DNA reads TGTGCCAGCAGTCCTATGGACAGGGAGGGACTGGACTACGAGCAGTACTTC.

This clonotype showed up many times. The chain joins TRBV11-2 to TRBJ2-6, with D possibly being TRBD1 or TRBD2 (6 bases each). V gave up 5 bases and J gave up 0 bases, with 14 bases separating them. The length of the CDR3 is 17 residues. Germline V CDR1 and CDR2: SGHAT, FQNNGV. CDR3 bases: TGTGCCAGCAGCAAAGCCGGGGGCTCCTCTGGGGCCAACGTCCTGACTTTC. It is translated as CASSKAGGSSGANVLTF.

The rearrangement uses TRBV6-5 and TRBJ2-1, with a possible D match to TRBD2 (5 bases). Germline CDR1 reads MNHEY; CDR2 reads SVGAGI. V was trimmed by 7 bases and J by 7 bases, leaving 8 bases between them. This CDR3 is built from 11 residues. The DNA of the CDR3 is TGTGCCAGCACCGGGGTAAATGAGCAGTTCTTC. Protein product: CASTGVNEQFF.

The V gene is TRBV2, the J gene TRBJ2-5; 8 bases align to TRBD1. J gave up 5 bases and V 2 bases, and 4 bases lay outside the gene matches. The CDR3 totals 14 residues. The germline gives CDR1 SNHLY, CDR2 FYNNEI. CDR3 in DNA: TGTGCCAGCAGTGAACAGGGGGCCTGGGAGACCCAGTACTTC. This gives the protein CASSEQGAWETQYF. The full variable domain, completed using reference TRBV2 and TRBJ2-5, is EPEVTQTPSHQVTQMGQEVILRCVPISNHLYFYWYRQILGQKVEFLVSFYNNEISEKSEIFDDQFSVERPDGSNFTLKIRSTKLEDSAMYFCASSEQGAWETQYFGPGTRLLVL.

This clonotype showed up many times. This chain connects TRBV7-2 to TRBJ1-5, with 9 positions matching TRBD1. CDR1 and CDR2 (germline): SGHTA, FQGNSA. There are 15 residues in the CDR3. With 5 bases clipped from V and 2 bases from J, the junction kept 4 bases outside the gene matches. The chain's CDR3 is CASSPQGAGNQPQHF. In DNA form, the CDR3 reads TGTGCCAGCAGCCCACAGGGGGCTGGCAATCAGCCCCAGCATTTT.

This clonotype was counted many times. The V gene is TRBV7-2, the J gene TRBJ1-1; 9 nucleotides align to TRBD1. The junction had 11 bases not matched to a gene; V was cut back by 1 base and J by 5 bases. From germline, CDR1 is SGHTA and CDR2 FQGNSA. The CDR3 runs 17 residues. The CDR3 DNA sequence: TGTGCCAGCAGCTTAGACGGGACAGGGCGAGCCTTTACTGAAGCTTTCTTT. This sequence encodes CASSLDGTGRAFTEAFF.

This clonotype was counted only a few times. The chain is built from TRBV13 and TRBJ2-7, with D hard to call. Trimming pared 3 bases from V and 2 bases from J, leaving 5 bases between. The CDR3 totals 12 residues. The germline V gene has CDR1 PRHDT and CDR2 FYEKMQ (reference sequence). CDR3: CASSFVTYEQYF. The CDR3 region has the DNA TGTGCCAGCAGCTTCGTAACCTACGAGCAGTACTTC.

The CDR3 sequence: CATSREGGNQPQHF. The CDR3 region has the DNA TGTGCCACCAGCAGAGAAGGGGGAAATCAGCCCCAGCATTTT. V is TRBV15 and J is TRBJ1-5; maybe TRBD1 (6 bases). Trimming stripped 0 bases from V and 4 bases from J, with 7 bases between. CDR1 LNHNV and CDR2 YYDKDF come from the germline V gene (reference sequence). The CDR3 has 14 amino acids.

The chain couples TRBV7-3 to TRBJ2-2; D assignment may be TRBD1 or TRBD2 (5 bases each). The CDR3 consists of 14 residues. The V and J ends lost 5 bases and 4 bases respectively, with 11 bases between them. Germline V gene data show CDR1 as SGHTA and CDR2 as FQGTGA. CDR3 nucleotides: TGTGCCAGCAGCAAGGGACCCTTCACCGGGGAGCTGTTTTTT. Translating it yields CASSKGPFTGELFF.

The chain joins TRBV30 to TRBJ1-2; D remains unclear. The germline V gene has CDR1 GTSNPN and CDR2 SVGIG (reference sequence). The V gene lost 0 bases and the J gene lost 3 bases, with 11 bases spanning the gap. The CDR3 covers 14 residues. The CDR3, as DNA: TGTGCCTGGAGTGTCCAGCTTTGGGACTATGGCTACACCTTC. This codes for CAWSVQLWDYGYTF.

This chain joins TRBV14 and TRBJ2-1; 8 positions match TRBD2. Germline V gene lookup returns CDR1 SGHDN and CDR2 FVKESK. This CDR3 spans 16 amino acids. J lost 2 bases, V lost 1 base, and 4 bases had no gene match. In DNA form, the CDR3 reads TGTGCCAGCAGCCAAGCCGGGACTAGGCCCTACAATGAGCAGTTCTTC. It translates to CASSQAGTRPYNEQFF.

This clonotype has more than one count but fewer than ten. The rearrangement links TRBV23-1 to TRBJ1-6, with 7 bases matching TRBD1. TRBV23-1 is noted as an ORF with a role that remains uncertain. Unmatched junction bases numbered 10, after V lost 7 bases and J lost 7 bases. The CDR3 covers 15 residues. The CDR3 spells CASTLRDRENSPLHF. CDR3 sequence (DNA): TGCGCCAGCACCCTTCGAGACAGGGAGAATTCACCCCTCCACTTT.

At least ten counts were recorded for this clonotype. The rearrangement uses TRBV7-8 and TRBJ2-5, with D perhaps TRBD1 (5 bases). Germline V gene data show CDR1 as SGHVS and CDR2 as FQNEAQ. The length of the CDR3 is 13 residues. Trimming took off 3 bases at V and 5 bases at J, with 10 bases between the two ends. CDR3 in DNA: TGTGCCAGCAGCTTGGGGCAGGGTGAGACCCAGTACTTC. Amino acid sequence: CASSLGQGETQYF.

CDR3 DNA sequence: TGTGCCAGCAGCCCCGGGGCAGGGGGTCGGGAGCAGTACTTC. It yields the protein CASSPGAGGREQYF. J is TRBJ2-7 and V is TRBV27, with 7 bases identical to TRBD1. This CDR3 region has 14 residues. Germline lookup yields CDR1 MNHEY and CDR2 SMNVEV (reference sequence). V gave up 6 bases and J gave up 7 bases; unmatched junction bases: 12.

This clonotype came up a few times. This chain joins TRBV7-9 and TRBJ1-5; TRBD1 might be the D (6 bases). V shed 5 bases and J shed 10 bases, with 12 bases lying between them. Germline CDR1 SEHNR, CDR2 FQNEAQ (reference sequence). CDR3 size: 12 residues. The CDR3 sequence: CASSLSRGPQHF. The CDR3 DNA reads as TGTGCCAGCAGCCTCTCCAGGGGCCCCCAGCATTTT.

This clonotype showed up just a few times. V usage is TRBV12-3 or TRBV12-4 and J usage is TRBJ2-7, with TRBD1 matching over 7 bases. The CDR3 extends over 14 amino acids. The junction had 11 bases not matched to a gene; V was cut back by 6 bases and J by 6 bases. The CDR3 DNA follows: TGTGCCAGCAGCCAGGGACAGCTTTTCTCCGAGCAGTACTTC. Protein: CASSQGQLFSEQYF.

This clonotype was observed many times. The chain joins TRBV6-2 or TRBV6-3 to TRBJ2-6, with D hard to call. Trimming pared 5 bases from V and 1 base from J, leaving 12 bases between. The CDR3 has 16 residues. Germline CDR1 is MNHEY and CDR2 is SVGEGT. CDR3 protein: CASSPLIPSGANVLTF. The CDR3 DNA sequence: TGTGCCAGCAGTCCCCTAATACCTTCTGGGGCCAACGTCCTGACTTTC.

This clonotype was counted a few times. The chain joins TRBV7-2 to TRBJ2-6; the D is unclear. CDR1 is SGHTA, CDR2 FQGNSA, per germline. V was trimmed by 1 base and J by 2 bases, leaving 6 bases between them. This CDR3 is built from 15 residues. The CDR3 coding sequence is TGTGCCAGCAGCTTAGACCAGGCTGGGGCCAACGTCCTGACTTTC. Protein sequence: CASSLDQAGANVLTF.

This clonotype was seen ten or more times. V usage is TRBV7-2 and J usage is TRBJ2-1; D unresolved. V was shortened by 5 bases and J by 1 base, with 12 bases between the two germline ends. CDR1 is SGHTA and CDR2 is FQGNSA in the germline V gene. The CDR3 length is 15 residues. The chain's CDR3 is CASSPRMGSYNEQFF. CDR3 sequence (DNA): TGTGCCAGCAGCCCCCGCATGGGTTCCTACAATGAGCAGTTCTTC.

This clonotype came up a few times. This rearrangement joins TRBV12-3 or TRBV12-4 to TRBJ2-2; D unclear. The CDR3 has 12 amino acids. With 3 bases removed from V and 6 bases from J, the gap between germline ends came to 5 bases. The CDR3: CASSFPSGELFF. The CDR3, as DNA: TGTGCCAGCAGTTTCCCCTCCGGGGAGCTGTTTTTT.

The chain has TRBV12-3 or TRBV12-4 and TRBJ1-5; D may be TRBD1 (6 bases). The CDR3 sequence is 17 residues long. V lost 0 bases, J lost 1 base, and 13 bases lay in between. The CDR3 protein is CASSLAGARGSNQPQHF. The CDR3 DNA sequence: TGTGCCAGCAGTTTAGCTGGTGCCAGGGGAAGCAATCAGCCCCAGCATTTT.

The CDR3 is CASSFRGPQGDTQYF. CDR3 sequence (DNA): TGTGCCAGCAGCTTTAGGGGGCCTCAGGGCGATACGCAGTATTTT. J is TRBJ2-3 and V is TRBV7-8; 7 bases are a match to TRBD1. The V gene end was trimmed by 3 bases and the J gene end by 6 bases; junction bases not matched to a gene: 9. From germline, CDR1 is SGHVS and CDR2 FQNEAQ. This CDR3 is built from 15 residues.

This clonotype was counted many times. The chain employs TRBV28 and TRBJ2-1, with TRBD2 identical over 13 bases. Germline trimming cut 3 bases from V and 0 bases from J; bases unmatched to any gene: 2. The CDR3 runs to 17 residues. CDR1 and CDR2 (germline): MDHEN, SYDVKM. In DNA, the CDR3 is TGTGCCAGCAGTTTGGGACTAGCGGGAACCTCCTACAATGAGCAGTTCTTC. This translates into CASSLGLAGTSYNEQFF.

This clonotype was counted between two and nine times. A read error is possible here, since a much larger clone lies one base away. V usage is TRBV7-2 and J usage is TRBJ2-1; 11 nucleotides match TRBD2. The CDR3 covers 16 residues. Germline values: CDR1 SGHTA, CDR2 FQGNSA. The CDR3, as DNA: TGTGCCAGCAGCGTAGCGGGAGGGCCCTCCTACAATGAGCAGTTCTTC. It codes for CASSVAGGPSYNEQFF.

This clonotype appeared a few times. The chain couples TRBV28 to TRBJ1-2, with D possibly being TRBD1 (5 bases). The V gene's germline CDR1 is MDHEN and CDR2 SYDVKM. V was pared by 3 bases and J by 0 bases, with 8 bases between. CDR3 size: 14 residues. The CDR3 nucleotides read TGTGCCAGCAGTTTGGGGGAACCTAACTATGGCTACACCTTC. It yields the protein CASSLGEPNYGYTF.

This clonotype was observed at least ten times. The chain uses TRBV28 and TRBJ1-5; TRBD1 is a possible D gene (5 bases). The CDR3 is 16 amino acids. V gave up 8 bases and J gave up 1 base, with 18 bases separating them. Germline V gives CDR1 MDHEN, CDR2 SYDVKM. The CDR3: CASLLTGPGSNQPQHF. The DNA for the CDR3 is TGTGCCAGCCTGTTAACAGGACCGGGAAGCAATCAGCCCCAGCATTTT. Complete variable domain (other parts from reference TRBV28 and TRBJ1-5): DVKVTQSSRYLVKRTGEKVFLECVQDMDHENMFWYRQDPGLGLRLIYFSYDVKMKEKGDIPEGYSVSREKKERFSLILESASTNQTSMYLCASLLTGPGSNQPQHFGDGTRLSIL.

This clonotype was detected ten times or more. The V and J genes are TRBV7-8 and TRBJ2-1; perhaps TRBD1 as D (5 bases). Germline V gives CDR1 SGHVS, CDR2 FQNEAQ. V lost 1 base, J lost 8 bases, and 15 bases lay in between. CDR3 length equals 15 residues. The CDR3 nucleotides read TGTGCCAGCAGCTTAGTAATTTCAGGGAACGATGAGCAGTTCTTC. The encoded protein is CASSLVISGNDEQFF.